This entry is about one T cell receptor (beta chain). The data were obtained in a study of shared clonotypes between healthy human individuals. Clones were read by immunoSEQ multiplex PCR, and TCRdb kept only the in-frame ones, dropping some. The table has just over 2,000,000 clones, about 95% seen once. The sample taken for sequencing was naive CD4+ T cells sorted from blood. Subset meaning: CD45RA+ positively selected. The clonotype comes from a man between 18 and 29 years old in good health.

This chain's CDR3 is CASRSLTGNYGYTF. CDR3 sequence (DNA): TGTGCCAGTAGATCGCTGACAGGGAACTATGGCTACACCTTC. This chain uses TRBV19 with TRBJ1-2, with 7 bases aligning to TRBD1. The CDR3 extends over 14 amino acids. Germline CDR1 is LNHDA and CDR2 is SQIVND (reference sequence). The ends lost 6 bases at V and 2 bases at J; junction bases unmatched: 6. Looking up the rest from reference TRBV19 and TRBJ1-2 gives the full variable domain: DGGITQSPKYLFRKEGQNVTLSCEQNLNHDAMYWYRQDPGQGLRLIYYSQIVNDFQKGDIAEGYSVSREKKESFPLTVTSAQKNPTAFYLCASRSLTGNYGYTFGSGTRLTVV.